This is a list of T cell receptor beta chains from one sample in a study of blood T cell repertoires in COVID-19. Method: immunoSEQ multiplex PCR; TCRdb's copy keeps in-frame clones and lacks some. The sample lists 75,000 to 95,000 clones; 85% to 95% were seen once. Sequencing was carried out using peripheral blood. These receptors came from a man aged 60-69 years with acute or convalescent COVID-19. CDR3s include the opening cysteine and the closing phenylalanine or tryptophan. Each record gives: CDR3 protein, J gene, V gene, CDR3 length, clone size. Not all rows give a size; the values are once, few, many and, for expanded clones, a class.

cdr3_aa: CASLKRNNEQFF; j_call: TRBJ2-1; v_call: TRBV7-9; cdr3_length: 12; clone_size: few
cdr3_aa: CAIRDTGGNSPLHF; j_call: TRBJ1-6; v_call: TRBV10-3; cdr3_length: 14; clone_size: -
cdr3_aa: CASRTRTSGRVSYEQYF; j_call: TRBJ2-7; v_call: TRBV11-2; cdr3_length: 17; clone_size: -
cdr3_aa: CASRALGQTYEQYF; j_call: TRBJ2-7; v_call: TRBV28; cdr3_length: 14; clone_size: -
cdr3_aa: CASSLTGGRDTGELFF; j_call: TRBJ2-2; v_call: TRBV6-6; cdr3_length: 16; clone_size: -
cdr3_aa: CASSPARARGGGTQYF; j_call: TRBJ2-3; v_call: TRBV11-2; cdr3_length: 16; clone_size: once
cdr3_aa: CASSSRLAGYAGELFF; j_call: TRBJ2-2; v_call: TRBV7-9; cdr3_length: 16; clone_size: once
cdr3_aa: CASSQERDRGRPNEKLFF; j_call: TRBJ1-4; v_call: TRBV4-3; cdr3_length: 18; clone_size: -
cdr3_aa: CASSFHREETQYF; j_call: TRBJ2-5; v_call: TRBV27; cdr3_length: 13; clone_size: -
cdr3_aa: CASSLGSAGEAFF; j_call: TRBJ1-1; v_call: TRBV12-3/TRBV12-4; cdr3_length: 13; clone_size: -